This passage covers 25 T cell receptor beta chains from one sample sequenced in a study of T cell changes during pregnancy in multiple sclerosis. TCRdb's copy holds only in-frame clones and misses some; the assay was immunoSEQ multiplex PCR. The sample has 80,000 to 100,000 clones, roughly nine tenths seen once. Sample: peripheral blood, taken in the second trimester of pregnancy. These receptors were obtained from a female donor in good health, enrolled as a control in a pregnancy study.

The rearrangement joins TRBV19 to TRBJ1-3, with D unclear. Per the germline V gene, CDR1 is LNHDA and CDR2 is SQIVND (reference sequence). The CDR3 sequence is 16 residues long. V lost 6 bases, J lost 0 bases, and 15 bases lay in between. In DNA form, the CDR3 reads TGTGCCAGTAGCTACAATCCGAGGAGCTCTGGAAACACCATATATTTT. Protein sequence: CASSYNPRSSGNTIYF.

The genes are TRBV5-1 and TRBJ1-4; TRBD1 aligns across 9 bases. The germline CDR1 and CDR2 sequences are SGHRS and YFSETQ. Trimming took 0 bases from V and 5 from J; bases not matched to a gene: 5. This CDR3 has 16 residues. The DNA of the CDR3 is TGCGCCAGCAGCTTGGGGTATGGACAGGGGAATGAAAAACTGTTTTTT. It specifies CASSLGYGQGNEKLFF.

In nucleotides, the CDR3 is TGTGCCAGCTCACCAGGACAGGGGGCGTGGGAGACCCAGTACTTC. Amino acid sequence: CASSPGQGAWETQYF. The chain recombines TRBV18 with TRBJ2-5; 11 positions agree with TRBD1. Germline V gene sequence: CDR1 KGHSH, CDR2 LQKENI. This CDR3 has 15 amino acids. The V and J ends lost 2 bases and 5 bases, in that order; junction bases with no gene match: 4. The full variable domain, with the rest looked up from reference TRBV18 and TRBJ2-5, is NAGVMQNPRHLVRRRGQEARLRCSPMKGHSHVYWYRQLPEEGLKFMVYLQKENIIDESGMPKERFSAEFPKEGPSILRIQQVVRGDSAAYFCASSPGQGAWETQYFGPGTRLLVL.

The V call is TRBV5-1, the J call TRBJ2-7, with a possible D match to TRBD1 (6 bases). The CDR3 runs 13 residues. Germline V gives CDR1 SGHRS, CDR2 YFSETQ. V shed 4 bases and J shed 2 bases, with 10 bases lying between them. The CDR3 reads CASSPNRAYEQYF. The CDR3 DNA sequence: TGCGCCAGCAGCCCAAACAGGGCCTACGAGCAGTACTTC.

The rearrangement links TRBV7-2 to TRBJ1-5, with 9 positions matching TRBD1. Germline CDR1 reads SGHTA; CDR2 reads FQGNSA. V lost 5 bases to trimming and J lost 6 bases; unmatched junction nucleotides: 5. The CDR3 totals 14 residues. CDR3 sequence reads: CASSRTGGSQPQHF. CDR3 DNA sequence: TGTGCCAGCAGCAGAACAGGGGGCTCTCAGCCCCAGCATTTT.

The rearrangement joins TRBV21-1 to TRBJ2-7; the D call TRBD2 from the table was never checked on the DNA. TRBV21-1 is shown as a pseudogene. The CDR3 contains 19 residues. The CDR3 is CASSKAGRPGLAGIYEQYF. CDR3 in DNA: TGTGCCAGCAGCAAAGCGGGAAGACCGGGACTAGCGGGAATCTACGAGCAGTACTTC.

The CDR3 reads CASSYNARGNFNEQFF. CDR3 DNA sequence: TGTGCCAGCAGTTATAATGCTCGGGGGAATTTTAATGAGCAGTTCTTC. V gene TRBV6-5 combines with J gene TRBJ2-1; maybe TRBD2 (6 bases). The length of the CDR3 is 16 residues. The V gene lost 3 bases and the J gene lost 7 bases, with 19 bases spanning the gap. Germline values: CDR1 MNHEY, CDR2 SVGAGI.

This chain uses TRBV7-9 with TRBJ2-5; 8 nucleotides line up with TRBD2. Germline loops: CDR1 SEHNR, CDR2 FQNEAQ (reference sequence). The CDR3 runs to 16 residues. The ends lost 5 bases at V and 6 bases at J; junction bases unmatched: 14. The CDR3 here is CASSPLPGLVVKTQYF. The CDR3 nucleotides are TGTGCCAGCAGCCCTTTACCGGGACTAGTTGTGAAGACCCAGTACTTC.

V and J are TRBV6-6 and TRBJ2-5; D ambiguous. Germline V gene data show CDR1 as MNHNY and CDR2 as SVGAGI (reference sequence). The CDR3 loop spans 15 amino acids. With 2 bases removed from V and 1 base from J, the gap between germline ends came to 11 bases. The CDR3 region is CASSYLGGSQETQYF. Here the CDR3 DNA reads TGTGCCAGCAGTTACCTCGGCGGATCCCAAGAGACCCAGTACTTC.

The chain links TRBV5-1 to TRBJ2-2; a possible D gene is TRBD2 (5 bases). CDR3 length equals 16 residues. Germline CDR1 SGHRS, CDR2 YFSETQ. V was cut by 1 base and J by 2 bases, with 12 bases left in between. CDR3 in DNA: TGCGCCAGCAGCTTGTCCGGACTGCCTAACACCGGGGAGCTGTTTTTT. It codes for CASSLSGLPNTGELFF. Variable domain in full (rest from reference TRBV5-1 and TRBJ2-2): KAGVTQTPRYLIKTRGQQVTLSCSPISGHRSVSWYQQTPGQGLQFLFEYFSETQRNKGNFPGRFSGRQFSNSRSEMNVSTLELGDSALYLCASSLSGLPNTGELFFGEGSRLTVL.

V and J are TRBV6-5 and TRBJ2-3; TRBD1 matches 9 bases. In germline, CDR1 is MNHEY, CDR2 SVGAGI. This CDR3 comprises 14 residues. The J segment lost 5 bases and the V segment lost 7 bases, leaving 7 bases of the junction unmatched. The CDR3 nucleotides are TGTGCCAGCAATGTACAGGGGGCCGGAGATACGCAGTATTTT. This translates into CASNVQGAGDTQYF.

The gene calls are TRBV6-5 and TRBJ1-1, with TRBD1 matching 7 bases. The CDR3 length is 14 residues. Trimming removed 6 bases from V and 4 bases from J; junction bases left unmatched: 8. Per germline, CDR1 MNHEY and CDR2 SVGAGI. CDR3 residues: CASSSTGRGTEAFF. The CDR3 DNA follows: TGTGCCAGCAGCTCGACAGGGAGAGGCACTGAAGCTTTCTTT.

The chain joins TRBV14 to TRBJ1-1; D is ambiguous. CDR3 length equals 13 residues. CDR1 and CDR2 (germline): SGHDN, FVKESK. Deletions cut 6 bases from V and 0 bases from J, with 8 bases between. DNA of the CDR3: TGTGCCAGCAGAACGAACATGAACACTGAAGCTTTCTTT. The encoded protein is CASRTNMNTEAFF.

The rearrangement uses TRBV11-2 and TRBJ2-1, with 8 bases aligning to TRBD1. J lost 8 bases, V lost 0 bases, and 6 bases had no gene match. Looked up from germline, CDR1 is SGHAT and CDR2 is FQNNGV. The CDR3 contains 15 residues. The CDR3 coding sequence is TGTGCCAGCAGCTTAGACTTGGACAGGGTCTATGAGCAGTTCTTC. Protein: CASSLDLDRVYEQFF. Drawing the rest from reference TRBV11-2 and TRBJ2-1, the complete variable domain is EAGVAQSPRYKIIEKRQSVAFWCNPISGHATLYWYQQILGQGPKLLIQFQNNGVVDDSQLPKDRFSAERLKGVDSTLKIQPAKLEDSAVYLCASSLDLDRVYEQFFGPGTRLTVL.

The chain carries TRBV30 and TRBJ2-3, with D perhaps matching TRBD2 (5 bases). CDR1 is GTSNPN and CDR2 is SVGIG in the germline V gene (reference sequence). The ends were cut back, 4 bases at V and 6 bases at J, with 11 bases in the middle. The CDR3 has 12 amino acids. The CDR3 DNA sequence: TGTGCCTGGACTGCGGGTGGGGATACGCAGTATTTT. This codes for CAWTAGGDTQYF.

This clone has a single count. The CDR3 reads CASTPNGGYGYTF. DNA for the CDR3: TGTGCCAGCACCCCTAACGGGGGCTATGGCTACACCTTC. This chain links TRBV27 with TRBJ1-2; the D gene is possibly TRBD1 (5 bases). V was clipped by 7 bases and J by 4 bases, with 13 bases between them. CDR1 and CDR2 from the germline V gene are MNHEY and SMNVEV (reference sequence). The CDR3 has 13 amino acids.

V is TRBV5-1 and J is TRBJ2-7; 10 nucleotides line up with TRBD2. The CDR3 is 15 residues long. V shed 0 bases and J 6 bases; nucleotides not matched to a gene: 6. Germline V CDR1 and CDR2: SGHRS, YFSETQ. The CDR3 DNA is TGCGCCAGCAGCTTGGAGGCTAGCGGGAGAGCCGAGCAGTACTTC. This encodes CASSLEASGRAEQYF.

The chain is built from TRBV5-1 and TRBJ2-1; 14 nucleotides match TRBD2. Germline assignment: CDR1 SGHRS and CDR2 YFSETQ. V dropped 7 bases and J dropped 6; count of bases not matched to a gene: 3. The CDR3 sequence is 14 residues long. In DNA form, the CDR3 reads TGCGCCAGCGCCGGACTAGCGGGGGGCAATGAGCAGTTCTTC. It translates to CASAGLAGGNEQFF.

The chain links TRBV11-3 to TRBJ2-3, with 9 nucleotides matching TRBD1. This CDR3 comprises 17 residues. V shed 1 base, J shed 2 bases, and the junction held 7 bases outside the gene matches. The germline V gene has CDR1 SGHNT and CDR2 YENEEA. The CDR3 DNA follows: TGTGCCAGCAGCTTAGGTCTTGGACAGGGGTCCACAGATACGCAGTATTTT. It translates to CASSLGLGQGSTDTQYF. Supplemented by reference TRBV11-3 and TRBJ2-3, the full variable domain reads EAGVVQSPRYKIIEKKQPVAFWCNPISGHNTLYWYLQNLGQGPELLIRYENEEAVDDSQLPKDRFSAERLKGVDSTLKIQPAELGDSAVYLCASSLGLGQGSTDTQYFGPGTRLTVL.

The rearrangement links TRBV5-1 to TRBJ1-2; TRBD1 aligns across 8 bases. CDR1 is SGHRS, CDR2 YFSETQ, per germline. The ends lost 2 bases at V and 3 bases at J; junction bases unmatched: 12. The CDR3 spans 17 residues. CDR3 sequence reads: CASSLTPRSGGDYGYTF. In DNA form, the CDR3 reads TGCGCCAGCAGCTTAACTCCCCGGTCAGGGGGCGACTATGGCTACACCTTC.

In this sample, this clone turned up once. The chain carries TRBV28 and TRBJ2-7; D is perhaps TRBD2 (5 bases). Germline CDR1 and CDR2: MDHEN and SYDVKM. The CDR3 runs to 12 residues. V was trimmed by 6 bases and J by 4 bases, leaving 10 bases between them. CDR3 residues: CASSPTSYEQYF. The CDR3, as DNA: TGTGCCAGCAGCCCCACTAGTTACGAGCAGTACTTC.

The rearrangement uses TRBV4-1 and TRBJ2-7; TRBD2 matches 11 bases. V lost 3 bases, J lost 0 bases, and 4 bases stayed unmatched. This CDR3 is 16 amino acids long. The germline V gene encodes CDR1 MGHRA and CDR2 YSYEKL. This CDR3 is CASSHVLAGDSYEQYF. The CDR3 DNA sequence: TGCGCCAGCAGCCATGTACTAGCGGGGGACTCCTACGAGCAGTACTTC.

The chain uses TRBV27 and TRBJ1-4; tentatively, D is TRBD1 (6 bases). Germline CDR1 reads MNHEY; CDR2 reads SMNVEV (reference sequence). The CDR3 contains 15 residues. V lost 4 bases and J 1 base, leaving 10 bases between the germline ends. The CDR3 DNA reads TGTGCCAGCAGTTGGACCAGGGGAACTAATGAAAAACTGTTTTTT. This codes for CASSWTRGTNEKLFF.

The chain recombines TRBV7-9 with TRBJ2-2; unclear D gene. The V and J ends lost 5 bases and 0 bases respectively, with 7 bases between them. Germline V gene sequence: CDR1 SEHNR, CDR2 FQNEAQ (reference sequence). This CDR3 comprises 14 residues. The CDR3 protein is CASSPRTNTGELFF. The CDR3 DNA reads TGTGCCAGCAGCCCGAGGACGAACACCGGGGAGCTGTTTTTT.

This CDR3 is CASSDPGQGPNEQFF. The CDR3 DNA follows: TGCGCCAGCAGCGACCCGGGACAGGGCCCCAATGAGCAGTTCTTC. The chain recombines TRBV5-1 with TRBJ2-1, with 9 bases aligning to TRBD1. This CDR3 has 15 amino acids. Looked up from germline, CDR1 is SGHRS and CDR2 is YFSETQ. V trimming: 4 bases; J trimming: 6 bases; junction bases outside the gene matches: 8.